The T cell receptor beta chain under discussion was sequenced for a study of vaccination and CD4 T cells after COVID-19 (dated by TCRdb to between 2022 and 2023). In the study overall: Every convalescent patient had a positive nasal swab PCR test for SARS-CoV-2, with mild disease in 8 to 10 patients and severe disease in one. Participants received two doses of either the Pfizer-BioNTech BNT162b2 vaccine (n=8) or the Moderna mRNA-1273 vaccine (n=2). The time from the second vaccine dose to post-vaccine blood sampling had a median of 72 days and ranged from roughly 12 to 250 days. In 10 COVID-19 convalescent patients and a handful of infection-naive healthy vaccine recipients, the spike-specific CD4+ TCR repertoire before mRNA vaccination was compared with the repertoire after mRNA vaccination. Post-COVID blood samples were collected from convalescent patients a median of around 96 days after diagnosis, with a range of roughly 30 to 161 days. The convalescent cohort comprised six males and four females, including two Hispanic individuals, seven Caucasians, two Asians and one multiracial person. The cultures were stimulated with overlapping spike peptide pools from SARS-CoV-2 and from the common cold coronaviruses HCoV-NL63, HCoV-OC43 and HCoV-229E. As controls, cultures received a CEFX viral epitope pool (the positive control), an HIV-1 Nef peptide pool (the negative control), or no peptide at all.

Library preparation employed PCR. At the Johns Hopkins FTIC core, DNA from the cultured CD4+ T cells underwent TCR sequencing with the Oncomine TCR Beta short-read assay. The QIAamp micro DNA kit was used to extract genomic DNA from the cultured CD4+ T cells. Oncomine TCR Beta libraries from cultured CD4+ T cells were pooled with unique dual indexes and sequenced on an Illumina iSeq 100. From the authors' description of their analysis: Non-productive sequences were removed, and CDR3s that did not start with C, did not end with F or W, or were shorter than 7 amino acids were discarded. The MANAFEST web application was used to identify antigen-specific clonotypes by comparing peptide-stimulated wells against reference wells and other culture wells. Positive clones required FDR below 0.05, an odds ratio above 5, and productive frequency above 0.1% in at least two of three replicate wells. Cross-reactive clonotypes were defined as significantly expanded in both SARS-CoV-2 spike wells and at least one common cold coronavirus spike condition. Using R version 3.6.1, CDR3 homology was evaluated through Levenshtein distances (stringdist) along with unrooted phylogenetic trees (ape). Using fastp trimming at Q25 and MiXCR clonotype assembly, TCRdb reanalyzed the public sequencing data and kept in-frame beta chains. Rows with one shared CDR3 protein collapse into an entry with the most common genes and DNA. The V and J calls follow TCRdb's processing rather than the paper's. The sample yields about 12,000 distinct CDR3 sequences; roughly two thirds were counted once. More than 13% of the sample belongs to the ten largest clones.

With regard to this clonotype: What antigen it recognizes has not been identified. Per-nucleotide qualities are absent, and no much larger clonotype sits a single base away.

What the treatment or condition label conveys for this sample: approximately 11-day PBMC culture with coronavirus spike peptide pools or control peptides (ViraFEST assay). The ViraFEST assay was used in the study, in which antigen-specific T cells were expanded with peptide pools and expanded clonotypes were subsequently identified by TCR sequencing. The convalescent patients' positive SARS-CoV-2 PCR tests were from March to December 2020, which was before the Alpha, Beta and Delta variants emerged in the United States. PBMCs were cultured at around 2.2 million per well in IMDM supplemented with approximately 5% human AB serum and about 10 IU/ml IL-2, with approximately 10 ug/ml peptide pools added. On days 3 and 7, half of the culture medium was replaced with fresh IL-2-containing medium. CD4+ T cells were isolated after roughly nine days of culture through negative selection using the EasySep CD4+ T cell isolation kit. Ficoll-Paque Plus gradient centrifugation was used to isolate PBMCs from whole blood, and the isolated PBMCs were then either used fresh or cryopreserved at -140C. Triplicate wells were generally used for each culture condition.

The CDR3 contains 14 residues, cysteine and phenylalanine counted. Solely the CDR3 DNA is kept, with 42 bases framed from the first base. The germline V gene sets CDR1 to SGDLS and CDR2 to YYNGEE. Trimming takes 0 bases from V and 3 bases from J, and the germline ends sit 9 bases apart. What the authors observed across the whole study: The study included relatively few convalescent patients and did not analyze early timepoints after natural infection. In convalescent patients, nearly all vaccine-specific clones (304 of 307) were found to be mono-reactive for SARS-CoV-2 spike rather than cross-reactive with common cold coronaviruses. The median count of SARS-CoV-2-reactive clonotypes went up from 20 to 25 after infection to 30 to 40 after vaccination, although the change was not significant. Among the post-vaccine SARS-CoV-2-reactive clones in convalescent patients, a median around 86% showed up only after vaccination, which suggests vaccine-specific priming.

This chain is built from TRBV9 and TRBJ1-2; the D gene cannot be named for sure. This sequence originates from a human donor who had recovered from COVID-19. Sequencing input: CD4+ T cells from blood, cultured in vitro. The DNA sequence is given as TGTGCCAGCAGCGTAGCGCCAGTTCACTATGGCTACACCTTC. It is translated as CASSVAPVHYGYTF.